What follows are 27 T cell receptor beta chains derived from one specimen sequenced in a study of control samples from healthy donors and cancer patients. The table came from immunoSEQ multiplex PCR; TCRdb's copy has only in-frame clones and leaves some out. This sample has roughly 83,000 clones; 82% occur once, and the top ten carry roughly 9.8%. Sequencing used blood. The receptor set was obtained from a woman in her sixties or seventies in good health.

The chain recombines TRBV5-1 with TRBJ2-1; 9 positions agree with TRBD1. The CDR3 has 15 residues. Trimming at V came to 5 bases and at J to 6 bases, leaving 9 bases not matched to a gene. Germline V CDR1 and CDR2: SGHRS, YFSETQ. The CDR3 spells CASSRRGGQGNEQFF. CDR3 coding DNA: TGCGCCAGCAGTCGCCGCGGGGGACAGGGCAATGAGCAGTTCTTC.

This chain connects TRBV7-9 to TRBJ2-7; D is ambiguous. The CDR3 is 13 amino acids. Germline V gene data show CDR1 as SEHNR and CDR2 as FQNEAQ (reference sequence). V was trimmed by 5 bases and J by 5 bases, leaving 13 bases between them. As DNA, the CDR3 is TGTGCCAGCAGCCCTACTCCTGAGAACGAGCAGTACTTC. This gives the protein CASSPTPENEQYF.

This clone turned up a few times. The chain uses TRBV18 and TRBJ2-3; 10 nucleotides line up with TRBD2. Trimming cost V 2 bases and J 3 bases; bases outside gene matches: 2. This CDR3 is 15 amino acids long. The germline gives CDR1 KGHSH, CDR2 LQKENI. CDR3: CASSPGLAVTDTQYF. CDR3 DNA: TGTGCCAGCTCACCAGGACTAGCGGTGACAGATACGCAGTATTTT.

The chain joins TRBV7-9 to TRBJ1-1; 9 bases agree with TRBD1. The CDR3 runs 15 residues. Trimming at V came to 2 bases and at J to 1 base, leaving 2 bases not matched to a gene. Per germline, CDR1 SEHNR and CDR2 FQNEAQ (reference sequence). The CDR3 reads CASSLQGQGNTEAFF. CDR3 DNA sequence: TGTGCCAGCAGCTTACAGGGACAGGGGAACACTGAAGCTTTCTTT.

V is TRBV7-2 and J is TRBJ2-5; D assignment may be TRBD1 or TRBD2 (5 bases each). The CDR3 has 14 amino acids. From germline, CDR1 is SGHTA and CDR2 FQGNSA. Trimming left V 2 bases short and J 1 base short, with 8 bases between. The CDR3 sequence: CASSLYGTQETQYF. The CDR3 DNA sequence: TGTGCCAGCAGCTTATACGGGACCCAAGAGACCCAGTACTTC.

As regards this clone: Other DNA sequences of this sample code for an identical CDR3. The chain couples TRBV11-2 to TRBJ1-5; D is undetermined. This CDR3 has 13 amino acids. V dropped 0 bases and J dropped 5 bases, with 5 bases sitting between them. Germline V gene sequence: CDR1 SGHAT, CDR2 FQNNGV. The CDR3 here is CASSLDRDQPQHF. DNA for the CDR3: TGTGCCAGCAGCTTAGATCGGGATCAGCCCCAGCATTTT.

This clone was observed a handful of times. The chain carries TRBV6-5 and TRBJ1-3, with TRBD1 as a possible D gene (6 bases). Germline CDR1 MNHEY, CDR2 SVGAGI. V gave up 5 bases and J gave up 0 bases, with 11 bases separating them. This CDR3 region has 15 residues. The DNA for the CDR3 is TGTGCCAGCAGTCAACAGGGATACTCTGGAAACACCATATATTTT. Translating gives CASSQQGYSGNTIYF.

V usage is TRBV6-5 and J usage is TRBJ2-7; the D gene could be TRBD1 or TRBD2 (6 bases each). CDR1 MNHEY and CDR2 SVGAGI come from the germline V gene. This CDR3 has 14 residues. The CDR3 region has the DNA TGTGCAACCAGGGGCTGGGGGACTCATGTCGAGCAGTACTTC. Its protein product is CATRGWGTHVEQYF.

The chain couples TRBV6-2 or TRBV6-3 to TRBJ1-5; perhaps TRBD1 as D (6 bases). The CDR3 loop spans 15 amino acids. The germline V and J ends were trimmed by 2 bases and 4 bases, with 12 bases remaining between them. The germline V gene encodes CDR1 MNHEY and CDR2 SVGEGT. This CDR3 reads CASSYGGHPNQPQHF. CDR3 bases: TGTGCCAGCAGTTACGGGGGACACCCGAATCAGCCCCAGCATTTT.

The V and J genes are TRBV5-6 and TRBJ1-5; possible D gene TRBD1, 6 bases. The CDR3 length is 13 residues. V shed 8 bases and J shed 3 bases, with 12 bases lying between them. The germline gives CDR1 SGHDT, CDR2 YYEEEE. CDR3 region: CASTTGFNQPQHF. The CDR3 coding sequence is TGTGCCAGTACCACAGGGTTCAATCAGCCCCAGCATTTT.

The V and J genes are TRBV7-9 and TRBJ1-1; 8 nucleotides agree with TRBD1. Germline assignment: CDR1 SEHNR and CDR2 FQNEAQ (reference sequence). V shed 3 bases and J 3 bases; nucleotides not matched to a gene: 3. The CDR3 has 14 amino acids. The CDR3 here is CASSFTGGDTEAFF. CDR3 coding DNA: TGTGCCAGCAGCTTCACAGGGGGGGACACTGAAGCTTTCTTT. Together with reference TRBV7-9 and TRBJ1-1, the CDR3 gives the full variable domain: DTGVSQNPRHKITKRGQNVTFRCDPISEHNRLYWYRQTLGQGPEFLTYFQNEAQLEKSRLLSDRFSAERPKGSFSTLEIQRTEQGDSAMYLCASSFTGGDTEAFFGQGTRLTVV.

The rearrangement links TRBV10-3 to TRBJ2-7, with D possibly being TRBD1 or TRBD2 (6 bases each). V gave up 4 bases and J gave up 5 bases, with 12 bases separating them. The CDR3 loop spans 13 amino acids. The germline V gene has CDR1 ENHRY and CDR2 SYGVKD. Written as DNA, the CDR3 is TGTGCCATCAGTGGGGGGGCGCGGAACGAGCAGTACTTC. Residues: CAISGGARNEQYF.

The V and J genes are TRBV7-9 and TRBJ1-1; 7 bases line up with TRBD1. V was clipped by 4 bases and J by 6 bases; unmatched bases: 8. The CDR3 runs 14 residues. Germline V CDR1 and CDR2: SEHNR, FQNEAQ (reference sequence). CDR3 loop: CASSWTGKEPEAFF. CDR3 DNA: TGTGCCAGCAGCTGGACAGGTAAAGAGCCTGAAGCTTTCTTT.

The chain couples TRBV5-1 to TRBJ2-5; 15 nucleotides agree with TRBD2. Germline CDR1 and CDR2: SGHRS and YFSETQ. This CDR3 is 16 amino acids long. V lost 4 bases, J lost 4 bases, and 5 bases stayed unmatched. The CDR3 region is CASSVGLAGGIETQYF. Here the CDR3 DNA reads TGCGCCAGCAGCGTCGGACTAGCGGGGGGGATAGAGACCCAGTACTTC. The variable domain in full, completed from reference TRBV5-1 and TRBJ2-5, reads KAGVTQTPRYLIKTRGQQVTLSCSPISGHRSVSWYQQTPGQGLQFLFEYFSETQRNKGNFPGRFSGRQFSNSRSEMNVSTLELGDSALYLCASSVGLAGGIETQYFGPGTRLLVL.

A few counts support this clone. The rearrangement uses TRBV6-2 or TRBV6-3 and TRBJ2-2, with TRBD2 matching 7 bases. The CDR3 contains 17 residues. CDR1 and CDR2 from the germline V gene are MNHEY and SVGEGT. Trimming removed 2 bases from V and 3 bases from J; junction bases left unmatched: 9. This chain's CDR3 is CASSYQGLTLYTGELFF. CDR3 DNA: TGTGCCAGCAGTTACCAGGGACTAACACTATACACCGGGGAGCTGTTTTTT.

The CDR3 sequence: CASSEGWQPIYGYTF. The CDR3 DNA reads TGTGCCAGCAGTGAAGGTTGGCAGCCGATCTATGGCTACACCTTC. This chain uses TRBV2 with TRBJ1-2; D ambiguous. Germline CDR1 is SNHLY and CDR2 is FYNNEI. The CDR3 covers 15 residues. With 1 base removed from V and 4 bases from J, the gap between germline ends came to 13 bases.

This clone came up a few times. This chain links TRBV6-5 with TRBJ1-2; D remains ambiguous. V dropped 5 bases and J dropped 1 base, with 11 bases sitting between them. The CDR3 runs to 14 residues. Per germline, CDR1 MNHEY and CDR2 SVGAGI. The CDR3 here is CASSQIQRNYGYTF. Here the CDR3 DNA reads TGTGCCAGCAGTCAAATACAGCGTAACTATGGCTACACCTTC.

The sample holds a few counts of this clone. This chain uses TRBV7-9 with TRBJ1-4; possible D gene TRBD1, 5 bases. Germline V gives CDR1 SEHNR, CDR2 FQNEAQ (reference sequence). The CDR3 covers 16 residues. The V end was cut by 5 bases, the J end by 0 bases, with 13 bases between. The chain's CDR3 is CASSRGVQSTNEKLFF. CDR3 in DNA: TGTGCCAGCAGCCGAGGGGTCCAGTCAACTAATGAAAAACTGTTTTTT.

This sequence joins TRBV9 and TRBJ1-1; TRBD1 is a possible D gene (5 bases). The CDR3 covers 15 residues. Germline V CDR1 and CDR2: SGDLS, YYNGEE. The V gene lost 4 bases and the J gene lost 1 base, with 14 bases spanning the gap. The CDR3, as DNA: TGTGCCAGCAGCATTACCGGGACGTCGAACACTGAAGCTTTCTTT. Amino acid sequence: CASSITGTSNTEAFF.

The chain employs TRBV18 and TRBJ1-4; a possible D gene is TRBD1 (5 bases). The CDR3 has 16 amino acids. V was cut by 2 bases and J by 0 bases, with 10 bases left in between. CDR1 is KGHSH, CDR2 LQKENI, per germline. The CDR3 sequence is CASSPVYRTTNEKLFF. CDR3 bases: TGTGCCAGCTCACCAGTGTACAGGACAACTAATGAAAAACTGTTTTTT.

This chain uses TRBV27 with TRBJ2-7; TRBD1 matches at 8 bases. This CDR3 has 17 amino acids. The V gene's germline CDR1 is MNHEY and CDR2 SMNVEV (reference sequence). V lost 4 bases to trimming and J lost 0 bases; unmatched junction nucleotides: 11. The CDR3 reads CASSSQVAGTGSYEQYF. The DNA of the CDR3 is TGTGCCAGCAGTTCCCAAGTTGCCGGGACAGGCTCCTACGAGCAGTACTTC.

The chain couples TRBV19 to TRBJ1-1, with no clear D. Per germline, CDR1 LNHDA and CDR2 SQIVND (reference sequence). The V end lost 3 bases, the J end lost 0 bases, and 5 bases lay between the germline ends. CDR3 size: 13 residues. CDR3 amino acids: CASSIGVNTEAFF. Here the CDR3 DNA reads TGTGCCAGTAGTATCGGGGTGAACACTGAAGCTTTCTTT.

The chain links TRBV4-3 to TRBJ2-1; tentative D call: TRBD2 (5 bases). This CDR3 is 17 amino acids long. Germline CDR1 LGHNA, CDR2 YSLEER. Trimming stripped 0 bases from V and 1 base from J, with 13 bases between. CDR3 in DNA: TGCGCCAGCAGCCAAGATAGACTTACGGGATCCTACAATGAGCAGTTCTTC. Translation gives CASSQDRLTGSYNEQFF.

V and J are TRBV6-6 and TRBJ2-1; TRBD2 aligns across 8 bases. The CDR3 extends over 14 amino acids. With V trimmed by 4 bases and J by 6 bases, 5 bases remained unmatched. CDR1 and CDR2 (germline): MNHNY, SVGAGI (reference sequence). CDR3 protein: CASSWGLGSNEQFF. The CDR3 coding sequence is TGTGCCAGCAGTTGGGGACTAGGCAGCAATGAGCAGTTCTTC.

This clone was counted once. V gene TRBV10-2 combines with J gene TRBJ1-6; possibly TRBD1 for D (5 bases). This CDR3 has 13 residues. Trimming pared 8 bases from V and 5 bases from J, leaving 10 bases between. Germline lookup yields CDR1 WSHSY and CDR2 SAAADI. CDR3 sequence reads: CASGRQNNSPLHF. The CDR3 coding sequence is TGCGCCAGCGGTCGACAGAATAATTCACCCCTCCACTTT.

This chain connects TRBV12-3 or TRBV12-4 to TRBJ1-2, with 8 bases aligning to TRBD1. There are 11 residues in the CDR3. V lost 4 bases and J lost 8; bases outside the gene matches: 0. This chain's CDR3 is CASSSGGGYTF. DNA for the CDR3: TGTGCCAGCAGTTCAGGGGGCGGCTACACCTTC.

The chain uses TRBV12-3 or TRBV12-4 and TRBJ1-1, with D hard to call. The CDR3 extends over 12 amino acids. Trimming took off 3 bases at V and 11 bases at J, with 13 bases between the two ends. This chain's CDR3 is CASSLFGLGAFF. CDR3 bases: TGTGCCAGCAGTTTGTTCGGGTTGGGTGCTTTCTTT.